This T cell receptor (beta chain) is from a study of blood T cell repertoires in COVID-19. As for the study in general: Some COVID-19 samples were acute and others convalescent; all came from the United States, Italy and Spain. The analysed material was cDNA or gDNA that came from T cells, B-cell-depleted T cells, or PBMCs.

This CDR3 is 15 amino acids long. The trim removed 6 bases at V and 1 base at J, leaving 7 bases unmatched. Germline CDR1 SGHVS, CDR2 FNYEAQ. This clone was seen once. As processed by the authors: Using reference gene primer amplification, nucleated cell counts were estimated. The protocol was immunoSEQ multiplex PCR, while the TCRdb copy is restricted to in-frame clones and leaves out a portion. V, J and clone size are those of that table, while D and trimming were read from the DNA. The sample has roughly 340,000 clones; about 93% are singletons. What was sequenced was peripheral blood. The chain couples TRBV7-6 to TRBJ2-3; 7 bases are shared with TRBD1. The source of this sequence is a woman between 18 and 29 years old who had recovered from COVID-19. Written as DNA, the CDR3 is TGTGCCAGCAGTCCGGGACAGCAACGCACAGATACGCAGTATTTT. Amino acid sequence: CASSPGQQRTDTQYF. The complete variable domain, with remaining parts taken from reference TRBV7-6 and TRBJ2-3, reads GAGVSQSPRYKVTKRGQDVALRCDPISGHVSLYWYRQALGQGPEFLTYFNYEAQQDKSGLPNDRFSAERPEGSISTLTIQRTEQRDSAMYRCASSPGQQRTDTQYFGPGTRLTVL.